Below, 7 T cell receptor beta chains from the same sample are listed, as sequenced in a study of Graves' ophthalmopathy and Graves' hyperthyroidism. Transcripts of RNA were the source for amplifying TCR beta CDR3 regions. HTBI-primed RT-PCR formed the first round, and a multiplex PCR formed the second. TCRdb called the multiplex PCR reads again in MiXCR, with one record for every CDR3 protein. The table lists approximately 700,000 distinct CDR3 sequences, roughly two fifths of them singletons, with 3% to 3.5% in the top ten. Sequencing was performed on peripheral blood. These TCRs come from an adult man with Graves' ophthalmopathy.

This clonotype was counted at least ten times. This chain links TRBV20-1 with TRBJ1-3; D call uncertain. This CDR3 has 13 amino acids. Trimming shortened V by 6 bases and J by 0 bases, and 9 bases separated the two germline ends. From germline, CDR1 is DFQATT and CDR2 SNEGSKA (reference sequence). Written as DNA, the CDR3 is TGCAGTGCCCTTTCCAACTCTGGAAACACCATATATTTT. Encoded protein: CSALSNSGNTIYF.

This clonotype showed up many times. The rearrangement links TRBV7-9 to TRBJ2-5; D is uncertain. V lost 3 bases and J lost 2, with 10 bases in between. CDR1 and CDR2 from the germline V gene are SEHNR and FQNEAQ (reference sequence). CDR3 length: 14 residues. The CDR3, as DNA: TGTGCCAGCAGCTTGGGCGCCGAGCAAGAGACCCAGTACTTC. It codes for CASSLGAEQETQYF.

The chain uses TRBV9 and TRBJ2-7; no clear D gene. CDR1 and CDR2 (germline): SGDLS, YYNGEE. V gave up 0 bases and J gave up 2 bases, with 12 bases separating them. The CDR3 is 15 amino acids. The CDR3 region is CASSVEGDLTYEQYF. The DNA of the CDR3 is TGTGCCAGCAGCGTAGAAGGAGACCTCACCTACGAGCAGTACTTC.

This clonotype was counted only a few times. CDR3 region: CASSSGDQPQYF. The DNA of the CDR3 is TGTGCCAGCAGCTCAGGGGATCAGCCCCAGTACTTC. This chain links TRBV7-9 with TRBJ2-5, with a weak D call TRBD1 (6 bases). This CDR3 comprises 12 residues. The germline V and J ends were trimmed by 4 bases and 9 bases, with 12 bases remaining between them. Germline-derived CDR1 and CDR2 are SEHNR and FQNEAQ (reference sequence).

The chain couples TRBV20-1 to TRBJ1-2; the match to TRBD1 covers 10 bases. Germline V CDR1 and CDR2: DFQATT, SNEGSKA (reference sequence). After removal of 6 bases from V and 0 bases from J, the junction contained 4 bases not matched to a gene. The CDR3 runs to 14 residues. DNA of the CDR3: TGCAGTGCAAAGGGACAGGGGCCTAACTATGGCTACACCTTC. Translation gives CSAKGQGPNYGYTF.

The chain carries TRBV13 and TRBJ2-7; D is perhaps TRBD2 (5 bases). V shed 0 bases and J shed 0 bases, with 18 bases lying between them. From germline, CDR1 is PRHDT and CDR2 FYEKMQ (reference sequence). The CDR3 length is 18 residues. The CDR3 is CASSLGPDDVTSSYEQYF. Written as DNA, the CDR3 is TGTGCCAGCAGCTTAGGCCCCGACGACGTTACTAGCTCCTACGAGCAGTACTTC.

In its sample, this clonotype was seen many times. The CDR3 region has the DNA TGTGCCAGCAGCTTAAACGGGGGCACCGCGGGCTACACCTTC. Residues: CASSLNGGTAGYTF. The chain has TRBV7-2 and TRBJ1-2, with D perhaps matching TRBD1 (6 bases). This CDR3 spans 14 amino acids. Trimming took off 2 bases at V and 8 bases at J, with 15 bases between the two ends. Germline CDR1 and CDR2: SGHTA and FQGNSA.